The rows below give T cell receptor beta chains drawn from one sample of a study of cytomegalovirus exposure and HLA in healthy donors. Here immunoSEQ multiplex PCR was the method, and the copy in TCRdb shows in-frame clones only, minus some. The sample yields roughly 100,000 clones, roughly three quarters seen once. Sequenced sample: PBMCs. The receptor source for this set is a man aged 45-65 years in good health and CMV-seropositive. Each CDR3 is given with its conserved first and last residue. D genes are given only for firm matches. Not all rows give a size; the values are once, few, many and, for expanded clones, a class.

D gene,V gene,clone size,J gene,CDR3 protein,CDR3 DNA
-,TRBV29-1,-,TRBJ2-1,CSVIGGGTNNEQFF,TGCAGCGTAATCGGGGGAGGTACGAACAATGAGCAGTTCTTC
-,TRBV5-1,-,TRBJ2-5,CASSTLPGGETQYF,TGCGCCAGCAGCACCCTTCCGGGTGGAGAGACCCAGTACTTC
TRBD2,TRBV2,-,TRBJ2-3,CASTGREGPDTQYF,TGTGCCAGCACGGGGAGGGAGGGCCCAGATACGCAGTATTTT
TRBD2,TRBV9,-,TRBJ2-5,CASSSSGLAVQETQYF,TGTGCCAGCAGCTCCAGCGGACTAGCGGTCCAAGAGACCCAGTACTTC
-,TRBV6-4,once,TRBJ1-5,CASSGGYNQPQHF,TGTGCCAGCAGTGGGGGCTACAATCAGCCCCAGCATTTT
-,TRBV28,-,TRBJ1-5,CASSLIRVRNQPQHF,TGTGCCAGCAGTTTAATCAGGGTGAGGAATCAGCCCCAGCATTTT
-,TRBV11-2,-,TRBJ2-2,CASSLVVGAVEGDTGELFF,TGTGCCAGCAGCTTAGTGGTGGGGGCGGTCGAAGGGGACACCGGGGAGCTGTTTTTT
TRBD1,TRBV6-6,-,TRBJ2-7,CASSPSDRASLLDFF,TGTGCCAGCAGCCCCTCTGACAGGGCGAGCCTACTCGATTTCTTC
TRBD1,TRBV2,-,TRBJ2-7,CASRGTTGTSYEQYF,TGTGCCAGCAGGGGAACGACAGGGACCTCCTACGAGCAGTACTTC
-,TRBV29-1,-,TRBJ2-7,CSVAGNGEQYF,TGCAGCGTTGCCGGGAACGGCGAGCAGTACTTC
-,TRBV6-5,few,TRBJ2-5,CASGGARETQYF,TGTGCCAGCGGGGGGGCCAGGGAGACCCAGTACTTC
-,TRBV7-2,-,TRBJ2-5,CASSTLRGTQYF,TGTGCCAGCAGCACCCTAAGAGGGACCCAGTACTTC
TRBD2,TRBV27,-,TRBJ2-1,CASTMTSGMSQNEQFF,TGTGCCAGCACCATGACTAGCGGGATGTCTCAAAATGAGCAGTTCTTC
-,TRBV7-9,few,TRBJ2-3,CASSRQHSTDTQYF,TGTGCCAGCAGCCGACAGCATAGCACAGATACGCAGTATTTT
-,TRBV27,-,TRBJ1-6,CASSFRQASPLHF,TGTGCCAGCAGTTTCAGACAAGCCTCACCCCTCCACTTT
TRBD2,TRBV10-1,once,TRBJ2-7,CASSAYGGTRLREQYF,TGCGCCAGCAGTGCTTACGGGGGGACTAGACTTAGGGAGCAGTACTTC
-,TRBV28,-,TRBJ1-1,CASSRQVSEAFF,TGTGCCAGCAGTCGACAGGTTTCTGAAGCTTTCTTT
TRBD2,TRBV19,-,TRBJ2-2,CASGLAGGPGSGELFF,TGTGCCAGCGGGCTAGCGGGAGGGCCTGGGTCCGGGGAGCTGTTTTTT
-,TRBV9,-,TRBJ2-2,CASSVRGGTGELFF,TGTGCCAGCAGCGTAAGGGGCGGTACCGGGGAGCTGTTTTTT
TRBD1,TRBV6-1,-,TRBJ2-5,CASKRQGETQYF,TGTGCCAGCAAGAGACAGGGGGAGACCCAGTACTTC
TRBD1,TRBV28,-,TRBJ1-6,CASSLGQGASPLHF,TGTGCCAGCAGTTTAGGACAGGGGGCTTCACCCCTCCACTTT
TRBD1,TRBV7-3,-,TRBJ2-1,CASSSQGEVEQFF,TGTGCCAGCAGCTCCCAGGGGGAAGTTGAGCAGTTCTTC
-,TRBV28,-,TRBJ2-1,CASSAPGTIVRNEQFF,TGTGCCAGCAGTGCCCCCGGGACAATAGTGAGGAATGAGCAGTTCTTC
-,TRBV30,few,TRBJ1-4,CAWSGDTSTNEKLFF,TGTGCCTGGAGTGGAGACACTTCAACTAATGAAAAACTGTTTTTT
-,TRBV7-8,-,TRBJ2-2,CASSLVGINRVTSGELFF,TGTGCCAGCAGCTTAGTGGGGATAAACAGGGTAACCTCCGGGGAGCTGTTTTTT
-,TRBV4-3,few,TRBJ1-3,CASSQQGQSGNTIYF,TGCGCCAGCAGCCAACAGGGGCAATCTGGAAACACCATATATTTT
-,TRBV13,few,TRBJ2-1,CASSLARPPGNEQFF,TGTGCCAGCAGCTTAGCGCGGCCCCCTGGCAATGAGCAGTTCTTC
-,TRBV11-2,-,TRBJ2-7,CASSPPEPEQYF,TGTGCCAGCAGCCCCCCAGAACCCGAGCAGTACTTC
-,TRBV2,once,TRBJ1-5,CASSEAGVSYQPQHF,TGTGCCAGCAGTGAAGCAGGGGTTAGTTATCAGCCCCAGCATTTT
TRBD2,TRBV19,-,TRBJ2-3,CASSIPGLAEDTQYF,TGTGCCAGTAGTATTCCGGGACTAGCGGAGGATACGCAGTATTTT
TRBD2,TRBV11-2,-,TRBJ2-5,CASSFEGLASGGGETQYF,TGTGCCAGCAGCTTTGAGGGCCTAGCTAGCGGCGGAGGGGAGACCCAGTACTTC
-,TRBV5-1,once,TRBJ2-5,CASSLRGTYQETQYF,TGCGCCAGCAGCTTGCGAGGGACATACCAAGAGACCCAGTACTTC
TRBD2,TRBV7-8,-,TRBJ2-1,CASSSLAGGSYNEQFF,TGTGCCAGCAGCTCCCTAGCGGGAGGCTCCTACAATGAGCAGTTCTTC
-,TRBV6-1,-,TRBJ2-1,CASSEGNSYNEQFF,TGTGCCAGCAGTGAAGGGAACAGTTACAATGAGCAGTTCTTC
-,TRBV7-9,-,TRBJ1-5,CASSLGIESQDSNQPQHF,TGTGCCAGCAGCTTAGGGATTGAATCGCAGGATAGCAATCAGCCCCAGCATTTT
TRBD2,TRBV28,-,TRBJ2-5,CASSSVGLAQETQYF,TGTGCCAGCAGTTCAGTGGGACTAGCGCAAGAGACCCAGTACTTC
TRBD1,TRBV19,-,TRBJ2-7,CASSLQGLPYEQYF,TGTGCCAGTAGCTTACAGGGGCTACCCTACGAGCAGTACTTC
TRBD1,TRBV5-1,-,TRBJ1-4,CASSWTGADKLFF,TGCGCCAGCAGCTGGACAGGGGCGGACAAACTGTTTTTT
TRBD1,TRBV6-1,-,TRBJ1-5,CASSANHRGVNQPQHF,TGTGCCAGCAGTGCGAATCACAGGGGGGTTAATCAGCCCCAGCATTTT
-,TRBV6-1,-,TRBJ2-5,CASSEIRDLGSQYF,TGTGCCAGCAGTGAGATCAGGGACTTGGGATCCCAGTACTTC
-,TRBV28,-,TRBJ1-6,CASSFNTGNSPLHF,TGTGCCAGCAGTTTTAATACAGGCAATTCACCCCTCCACTTT
TRBD2,TRBV7-6,-,TRBJ2-1,CASSKGGSAYNEQFF,TGTGCCAGCAGCAAGGGCGGGAGCGCCTACAATGAGCAGTTCTTC
-,TRBV6-1,-,TRBJ2-1,CASSGLAPVSNHNEQFF,TGTGCCAGCAGTGGGCTAGCCCCCGTCTCAAACCACAATGAGCAGTTCTTC
-,TRBV21-1,-,TRBJ2-2,CASSPFNGSGKLDTGELFF,TGTGCCAGCAGCCCCTTTAATGGTAGCGGGAAGCTCGACACCGGGGAGCTGTTTTTT
TRBD1,TRBV6-1,few,TRBJ1-2,CASRDRANYGYTF,TGTGCCAGCAGGGACAGGGCGAACTATGGCTACACCTTC
TRBD1,TRBV15,-,TRBJ1-5,CATSRALRGLQPQHF,TGTGCCACCAGCAGGGCACTCAGGGGGCTTCAGCCCCAGCATTTT